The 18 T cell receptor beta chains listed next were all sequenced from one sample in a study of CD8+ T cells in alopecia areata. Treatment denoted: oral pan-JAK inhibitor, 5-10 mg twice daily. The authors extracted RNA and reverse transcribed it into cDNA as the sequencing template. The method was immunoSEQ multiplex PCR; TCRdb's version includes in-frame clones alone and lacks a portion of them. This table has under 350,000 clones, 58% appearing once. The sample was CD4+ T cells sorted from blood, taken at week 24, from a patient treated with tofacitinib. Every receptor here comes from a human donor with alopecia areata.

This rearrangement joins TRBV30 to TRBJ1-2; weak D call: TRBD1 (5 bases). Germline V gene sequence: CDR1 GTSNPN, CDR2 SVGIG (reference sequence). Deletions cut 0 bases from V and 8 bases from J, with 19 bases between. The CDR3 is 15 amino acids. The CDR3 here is CAWSVRVMGPQGYTF. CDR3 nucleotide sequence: TGTGCCTGGAGTGTTCGGGTAATGGGGCCCCAGGGCTACACCTTC.

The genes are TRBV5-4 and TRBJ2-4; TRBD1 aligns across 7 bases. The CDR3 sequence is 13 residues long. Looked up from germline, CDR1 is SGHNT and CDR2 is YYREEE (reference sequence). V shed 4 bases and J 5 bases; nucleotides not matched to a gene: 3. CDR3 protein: CASSPGTENIQYF. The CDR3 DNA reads TGTGCCAGCAGCCCCGGGACAGAAAACATTCAGTACTTC.

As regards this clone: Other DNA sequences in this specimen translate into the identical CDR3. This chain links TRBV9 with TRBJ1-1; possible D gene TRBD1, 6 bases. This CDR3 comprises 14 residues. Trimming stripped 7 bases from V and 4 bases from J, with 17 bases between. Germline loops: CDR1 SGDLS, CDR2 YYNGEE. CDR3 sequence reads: CASGRGHLGTEAFF. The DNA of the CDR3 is TGTGCCAGCGGACGGGGGCACCTCGGCACTGAAGCTTTCTTT.

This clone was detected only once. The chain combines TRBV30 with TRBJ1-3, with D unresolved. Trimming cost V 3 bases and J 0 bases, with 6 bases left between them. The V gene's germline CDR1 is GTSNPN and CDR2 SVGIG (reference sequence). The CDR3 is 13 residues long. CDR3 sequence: CAWRGSSGNTIYF. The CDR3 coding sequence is TGTGCCTGGAGGGGGAGCTCTGGAAACACCATATATTTT. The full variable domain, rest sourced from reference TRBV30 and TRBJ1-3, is SQTIHQWPATLVQPVGSPLSLECTVEGTSNPNLYWYRQAAGRGLQLLFYSVGIGQISSEVPQNLSASRPQDRQFILSSKKLLLSDSGFYLCAWRGSSGNTIYFGEGSWLTVV.

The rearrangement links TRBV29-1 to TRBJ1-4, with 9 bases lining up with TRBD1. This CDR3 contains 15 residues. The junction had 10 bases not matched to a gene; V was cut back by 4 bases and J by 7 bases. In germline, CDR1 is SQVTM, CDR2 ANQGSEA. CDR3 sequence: CSVGVPTGQGEKLFF. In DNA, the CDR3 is TGCAGCGTTGGGGTCCCCACGGGACAGGGTGAAAAACTGTTTTTT.

The CDR3 bases are TGTGCCAGCAGCTTACGAAACACTGAAGCTTTCTTT. It encodes CASSLRNTEAFF. The chain carries TRBV11-2 and TRBJ1-1; D unresolved. The CDR3 spans 12 residues. Trimming left V 2 bases short and J 2 bases short, with 3 bases between. CDR1 is SGHAT and CDR2 is FQNNGV in the germline V gene.

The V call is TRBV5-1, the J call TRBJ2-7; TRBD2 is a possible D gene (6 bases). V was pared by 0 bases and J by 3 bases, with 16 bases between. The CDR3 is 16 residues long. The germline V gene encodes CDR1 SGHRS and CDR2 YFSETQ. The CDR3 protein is CASSLAVGGNVYEQYF. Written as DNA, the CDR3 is TGCGCCAGCAGCTTGGCCGTCGGCGGGAACGTCTACGAGCAGTACTTC.

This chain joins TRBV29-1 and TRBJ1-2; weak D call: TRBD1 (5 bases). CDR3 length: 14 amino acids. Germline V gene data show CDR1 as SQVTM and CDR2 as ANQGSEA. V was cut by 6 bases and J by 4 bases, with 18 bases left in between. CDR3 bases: TGCAGCGTCCGTATCAGGGCCGGTACCTATGGCTACACCTTC. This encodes CSVRIRAGTYGYTF.

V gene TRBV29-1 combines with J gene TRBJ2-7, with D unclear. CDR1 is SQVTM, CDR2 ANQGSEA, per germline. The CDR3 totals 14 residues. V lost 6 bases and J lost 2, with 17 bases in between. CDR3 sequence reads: CSVSLLRSPYEQYF. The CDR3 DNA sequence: TGCAGCGTGTCCTTACTACGGTCCCCCTACGAGCAGTACTTC.

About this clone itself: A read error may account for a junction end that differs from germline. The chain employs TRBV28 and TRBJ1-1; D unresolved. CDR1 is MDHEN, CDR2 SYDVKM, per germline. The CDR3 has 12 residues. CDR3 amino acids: CASGLARIEAFF. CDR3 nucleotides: TGTGCCAGCGGTTTGGCCCGAATCGAAGCTTTCTTT.

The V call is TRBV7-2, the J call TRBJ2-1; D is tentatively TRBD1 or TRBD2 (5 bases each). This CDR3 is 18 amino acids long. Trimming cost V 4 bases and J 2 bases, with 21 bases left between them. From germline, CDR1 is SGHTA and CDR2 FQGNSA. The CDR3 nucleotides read TGTGCCAGCAGCTGGGCCGGGGCAGGGCGTAAACCCTACAATGAGCAGTTCTTC. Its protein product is CASSWAGAGRKPYNEQFF.

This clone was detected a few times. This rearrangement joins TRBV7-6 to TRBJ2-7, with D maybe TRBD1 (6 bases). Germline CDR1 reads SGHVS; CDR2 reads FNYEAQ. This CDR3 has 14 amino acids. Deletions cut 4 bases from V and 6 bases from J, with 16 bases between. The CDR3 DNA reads TGTGCCAGCAGCTCACGACAGGTCCTCGCCGAGCAGTACTTC. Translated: CASSSRQVLAEQYF.

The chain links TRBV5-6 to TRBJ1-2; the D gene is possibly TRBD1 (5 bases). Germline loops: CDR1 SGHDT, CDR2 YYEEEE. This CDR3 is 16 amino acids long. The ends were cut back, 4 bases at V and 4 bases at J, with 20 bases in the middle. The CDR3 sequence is CASSPQPEGRTYGYTF. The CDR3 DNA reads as TGTGCCAGCAGCCCCCAGCCGGAGGGGAGGACCTATGGCTACACCTTC. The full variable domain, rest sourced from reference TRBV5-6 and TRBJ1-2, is DAGVTQSPTHLIKTRGQQVTLRCSPKSGHDTVSWYQQALGQGPQFIFQYYEEEERQRGNFPDRFSGHQFPNYSSELNVNALLLGDSALYLCASSPQPEGRTYGYTFGSGTRLTVV.

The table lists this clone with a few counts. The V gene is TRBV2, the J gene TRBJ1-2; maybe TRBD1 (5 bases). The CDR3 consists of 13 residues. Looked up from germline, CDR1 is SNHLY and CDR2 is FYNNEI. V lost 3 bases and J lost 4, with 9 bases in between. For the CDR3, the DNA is TGTGCCAGCAGTGAGAGGGGCAGCTATGGCTACACCTTC. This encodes CASSERGSYGYTF.

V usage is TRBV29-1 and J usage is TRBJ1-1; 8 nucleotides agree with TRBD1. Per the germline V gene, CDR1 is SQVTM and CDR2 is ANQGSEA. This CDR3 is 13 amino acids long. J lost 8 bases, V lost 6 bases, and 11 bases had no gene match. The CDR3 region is CSVEKSGQDEAFF. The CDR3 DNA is TGCAGCGTCGAGAAGTCGGGACAGGACGAAGCTTTCTTT.

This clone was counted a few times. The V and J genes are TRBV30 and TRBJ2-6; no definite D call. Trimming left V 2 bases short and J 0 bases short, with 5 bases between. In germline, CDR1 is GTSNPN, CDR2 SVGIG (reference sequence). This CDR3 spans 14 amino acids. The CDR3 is CAWSLLSGANVLTF. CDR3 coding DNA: TGTGCCTGGAGTCTCCTCTCTGGGGCCAACGTCCTGACTTTC. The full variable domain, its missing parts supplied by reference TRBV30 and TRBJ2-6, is SQTIHQWPATLVQPVGSPLSLECTVEGTSNPNLYWYRQAAGRGLQLLFYSVGIGQISSEVPQNLSASRPQDRQFILSSKKLLLSDSGFYLCAWSLLSGANVLTFGAGSRLTVL.

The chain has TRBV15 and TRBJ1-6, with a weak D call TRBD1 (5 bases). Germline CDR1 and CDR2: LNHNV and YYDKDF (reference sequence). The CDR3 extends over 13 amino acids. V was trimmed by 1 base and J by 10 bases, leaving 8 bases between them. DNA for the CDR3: TGTGCCACCAGCAGAGCAGGGATATCACCCCTCCACTTT. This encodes CATSRAGISPLHF.

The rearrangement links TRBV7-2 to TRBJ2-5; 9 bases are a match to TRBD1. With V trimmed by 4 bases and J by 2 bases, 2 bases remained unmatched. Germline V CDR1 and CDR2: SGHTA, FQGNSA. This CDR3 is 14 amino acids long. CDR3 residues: CASSSDRGQETQYF. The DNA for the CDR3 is TGTGCCAGCAGCTCGGACAGGGGACAAGAGACCCAGTACTTC.